The 28 T cell receptor beta chains given below trace back to one sample, sequenced in a study of blood T cell repertoires in COVID-19 (dated by TCRdb to 2019 to 2021). The library was built by means of the immunoSEQ multiplex PCR assay. In its TCRdb copy, this immuneACCESS table keeps in-frame sequences only and misses some clones. Where compared with another copy, unresolved V genes explain less than half of these, and the others have no known cause. The sample table records around 200,000 clones; roughly four fifths of these occur just once. About 4.2% of the sample goes to the ten largest clones. Sequencing was performed on peripheral blood. These TCRs come from a man in his forties or fifties with active or convalescent COVID-19.

The chain uses TRBV5-1 and TRBJ1-2; possibly TRBD1 for D (6 bases). The CDR3 spans 15 residues. The germline CDR1 and CDR2 sequences are SGHRS and YFSETQ. V was pared by 2 bases and J by 5 bases, with 16 bases between. The CDR3 region has the DNA TGCGCCAGCAGCTTTGTCAGGGGCAGGCGATATGGCTACACCTTC. This translates into CASSFVRGRRYGYTF.

This chain uses TRBV14 with TRBJ2-3, with 7 bases matching TRBD2. This CDR3 contains 17 residues. Trimming cost V 0 bases and J 4 bases; bases outside gene matches: 10. Germline V gene sequence: CDR1 SGHDN, CDR2 FVKESK. CDR3 bases: TGTGCCAGCAGCCAAGATCTGCGCGGGGGTGCTGCAGATACGCAGTATTTT. This codes for CASSQDLRGGAADTQYF.

This chain links TRBV7-9 with TRBJ2-2; 7 bases align to TRBD1. The junction had 5 bases not matched to a gene; V was cut back by 6 bases and J by 1 base. CDR1 and CDR2 (germline): SEHNR, FQNEAQ (reference sequence). The CDR3 sequence is 15 residues long. CDR3 coding DNA: TGTGCCAGCAGAATCCGGGACAGGAACACCGGGGAGCTGTTTTTT. It specifies CASRIRDRNTGELFF.

The chain combines TRBV27 with TRBJ1-6; D perhaps matches TRBD1 (5 bases). Germline loops: CDR1 MNHEY, CDR2 SMNVEV (reference sequence). V was trimmed by 11 bases and J by 2 bases, leaving 16 bases between them. The CDR3 is made up of 15 amino acids. The CDR3 bases are TGTGCCTCCCGCCCCGACAGTCCCTATAATTCACCCCTCCACTTT. Residues: CASRPDSPYNSPLHF.

The chain carries TRBV7-2 and TRBJ1-2, with D hard to call. Germline V gene data show CDR1 as SGHTA and CDR2 as FQGNSA. V dropped 6 bases and J dropped 8 bases, with 13 bases sitting between them. The CDR3 has 12 amino acids. CDR3 region: CASSPGEGGYTF. CDR3 sequence (DNA): TGTGCCAGCAGTCCAGGTGAAGGCGGCTACACCTTC.

The chain joins TRBV5-6 to TRBJ1-6; no clear D. Trimming took off 1 base at V and 7 bases at J, with 12 bases between the two ends. The CDR3 runs 15 residues. CDR1 SGHDT and CDR2 YYEEEE come from the germline V gene. The CDR3 DNA sequence: TGTGCCAGCAGCTTGCGTGCAGAACCCAATTCACCCCTCCACTTT. This sequence encodes CASSLRAEPNSPLHF. The full variable domain, completed using reference TRBV5-6 and TRBJ1-6, is DAGVTQSPTHLIKTRGQQVTLRCSPKSGHDTVSWYQQALGQGPQFIFQYYEEEERQRGNFPDRFSGHQFPNYSSELNVNALLLGDSALYLCASSLRAEPNSPLHFGNGTRLTVT.

This chain links TRBV28 with TRBJ1-5, with a tentative D call TRBD1 (6 bases). Trimming took 6 bases from V and 4 from J, leaving 13 bases between them. In germline, CDR1 is MDHEN, CDR2 SYDVKM. The CDR3 totals 14 residues. In nucleotides, the CDR3 is TGTGCCAGCAGCCAGGACAGATCTAATCAGCCCCAGCATTTT. As protein: CASSQDRSNQPQHF.

The genes are TRBV5-1 and TRBJ2-7; D ambiguous. Germline CDR1 SGHRS, CDR2 YFSETQ. The CDR3 loop spans 11 amino acids. V was shortened by 4 bases and J by 7 bases, with 9 bases between the two germline ends. In DNA form, the CDR3 reads TGCGCCAGCAGCGCTGCGGAGGAGCAGTACTTC. This sequence encodes CASSAAEEQYF.

V usage is TRBV6-5 and J usage is TRBJ1-2; tentative D call: TRBD1 (5 bases). Germline CDR1 is MNHEY and CDR2 is SVGAGI. The CDR3 is 12 residues long. V lost 9 bases to trimming and J lost 2 bases, with 10 bases between them. CDR3 DNA sequence: TGTGCCAGTGGAGACAGAAACTATGGCTACACCTTC. This translates into CASGDRNYGYTF.

This clone was seen a few times. The rearrangement uses TRBV2 and TRBJ1-5, with D possibly matching TRBD1 (5 bases). V shed 5 bases and J shed 7 bases, with 12 bases lying between them. The germline gives CDR1 SNHLY, CDR2 FYNNEI. This CDR3 has 13 amino acids. The CDR3 here is CASSPGGVQPQHF. CDR3 bases: TGTGCCAGCAGTCCAGGAGGGGTCCAGCCCCAGCATTTT.

Concerning this clone itself: This sample includes further DNA sequences coding for the same CDR3. This rearrangement joins TRBV30 to TRBJ1-5; D gene ambiguous. CDR1 GTSNPN and CDR2 SVGIG come from the germline V gene (reference sequence). Trimming removed 0 bases from V and 0 bases from J, with 6 bases in between. This CDR3 is built from 14 residues. The CDR3 region has the DNA TGTGCCTGGAGTGTTCGAGGTAGCAATCAGCCCCAGCATTTT. Translating it yields CAWSVRGSNQPQHF.

In this sample, this clone turned up once. V is TRBV11-3 and J is TRBJ2-7; 8 nucleotides agree with TRBD1. With V trimmed by 4 bases and J by 1 base, 6 bases remained unmatched. Germline V gene data show CDR1 as SGHNT and CDR2 as YENEEA. The CDR3 is made up of 15 amino acids. The CDR3 region has the DNA TGTGCCAGCAGCTCGGCAGGGGGCGATTCCTACGAGCAGTACTTC. Its protein is CASSSAGGDSYEQYF. Combining the CDR3 with reference TRBV11-3 and TRBJ2-7 gives the whole variable domain EAGVVQSPRYKIIEKKQPVAFWCNPISGHNTLYWYLQNLGQGPELLIRYENEEAVDDSQLPKDRFSAERLKGVDSTLKIQPAELGDSAVYLCASSSAGGDSYEQYFGPGTRLTVT.

Note on this clone: The same CDR3 also results from other DNA sequences found in this sample. This sequence joins TRBV5-1 and TRBJ1-5, with 7 bases fitting TRBD1. The CDR3 is 15 amino acids. Germline lookup yields CDR1 SGHRS and CDR2 YFSETQ. With 0 bases clipped from V and 4 bases from J, the junction kept 4 bases outside the gene matches. The CDR3 bases are TGCGCCAGCAGCTTGGGGCAGGGGGAGAATCAGCCCCAGCATTTT. Protein sequence: CASSLGQGENQPQHF.

Here the CDR3 DNA reads TGTGCCAGCAGTACCTCAGGGGAAAAACTGTTTTTT. Its protein is CASSTSGEKLFF. The chain employs TRBV6-5 and TRBJ1-4, with a tentative D call TRBD1 (5 bases). Germline V lookup: CDR1 MNHEY, CDR2 SVGAGI. V was trimmed by 5 bases and J by 8 bases, leaving 9 bases between them. The CDR3 covers 12 residues.

The DNA for the CDR3 is TGTGCCAGCAGGAGCACACGGGGGGGAGGGAACGAGCAGTACTTC. Amino acids: CASRSTRGGGNEQYF. The genes are TRBV7-2 and TRBJ2-7; 8 bases align to TRBD2. Trimming at V came to 6 bases and at J to 5 bases, leaving 12 bases not matched to a gene. The CDR3 contains 15 residues. In germline, CDR1 is SGHTA, CDR2 FQGNSA.

This chain joins TRBV10-3 and TRBJ1-1; tentative D call: TRBD1 (6 bases). The CDR3 runs to 14 residues. Trimming stripped 0 bases from V and 1 base from J, with 6 bases between. The germline V gene encodes CDR1 ENHRY and CDR2 SYGVKD. This CDR3 is CAISESTGNTEAFF. The CDR3 nucleotides are TGTGCCATCAGTGAGTCGACAGGGAACACTGAAGCTTTCTTT.

The CDR3 is CASSAETPSKNIQYF. In DNA form, the CDR3 reads TGTGCCAGCTCGGCGGAGACCCCCAGTAAAAACATTCAGTACTTC. The V and J genes are TRBV6-4 and TRBJ2-4; D not certain. V lost 8 bases and J 4 bases, leaving 18 bases between the germline ends. The germline V gene has CDR1 MRHNA and CDR2 SNTAGT. This CDR3 has 15 amino acids.

This chain joins TRBV11-2 and TRBJ1-2, with TRBD1 matching over 8 bases. The V segment lost 5 bases and the J segment 8 bases; nucleotides outside the gene matches: 7. The CDR3 has 13 residues. Germline loops: CDR1 SGHAT, CDR2 FQNNGV. The CDR3 sequence is CASSPGQGNGYTF. CDR3 sequence (DNA): TGTGCCAGCAGCCCCGGACAGGGTAACGGCTACACCTTC.

CDR3 in DNA: TGTGCCAGCAGCTTCCCCGGGACAGGGGGCGTACCCTACAATGAGCAGTTCTTC. Its translation: CASSFPGTGGVPYNEQFF. The chain recombines TRBV7-9 with TRBJ2-1; TRBD1 aligns across 12 bases. With 3 bases clipped from V and 2 bases from J, the junction kept 8 bases outside the gene matches. There are 18 residues in the CDR3. CDR1 is SEHNR, CDR2 FQNEAQ, per germline (reference sequence).

This chain links TRBV15 with TRBJ2-1; D not certain. Germline V CDR1 and CDR2: LNHNV, YYDKDF (reference sequence). V was pared by 5 bases and J by 9 bases, with 8 bases between. CDR3 length: 11 residues. In DNA form, the CDR3 reads TGTGCCACCAGCCCCCGGGTTGAGCAGTTCTTC. As protein: CATSPRVEQFF.

The rearrangement uses TRBV18 and TRBJ1-3, with D possibly TRBD1 on 5 matching bases. From germline, CDR1 is KGHSH and CDR2 LQKENI. Trimming cost V 4 bases and J 0 bases, with 7 bases left between them. The CDR3 has 14 amino acids. The CDR3 nucleotides are TGTGCCAGCTCACGGGGGGACTCTGGAAACACCATATATTTT. This encodes CASSRGDSGNTIYF.

The chain has TRBV19 and TRBJ1-1; 12 positions match TRBD1. Germline assignment: CDR1 LNHDA and CDR2 SQIVND (reference sequence). This CDR3 has 19 amino acids. J was trimmed by 3 bases and V by 3 bases; bases with no gene match: 14. This CDR3 reads CASSILLPGQGARDTEAFF. In nucleotides, the CDR3 is TGTGCCAGTAGTATTCTCCTTCCGGGACAGGGGGCTCGCGACACTGAAGCTTTCTTT. Full variable domain (rest looked up from reference TRBV19 and TRBJ1-1): DGGITQSPKYLFRKEGQNVTLSCEQNLNHDAMYWYRQDPGQGLRLIYYSQIVNDFQKGDIAEGYSVSREKKESFPLTVTSAQKNPTAFYLCASSILLPGQGARDTEAFFGQGTRLTVV.

This sequence joins TRBV7-8 and TRBJ2-1; TRBD2 matches 14 bases. The V gene's germline CDR1 is SGHVS and CDR2 FQNEAQ. Trimming took 5 bases from V and 10 from J; bases not matched to a gene: 13. This CDR3 region has 17 residues. This CDR3 is CASSLLQGLAGGWEQFF. The CDR3 DNA reads TGTGCCAGCAGCCTGCTCCAAGGACTAGCGGGGGGATGGGAGCAGTTCTTC.

V usage is TRBV9 and J usage is TRBJ1-2, with 7 bases identical to TRBD1. Germline lookup yields CDR1 SGDLS and CDR2 YYNGEE. Trimming at V came to 2 bases and at J to 6 bases, leaving 4 bases not matched to a gene. This CDR3 is built from 13 residues. The CDR3 bases are TGTGCCAGCAGCGTGACAGGGTTCGATGGCTACACCTTC. Amino acid sequence: CASSVTGFDGYTF.

Points on this clone: The sample has other DNA sequences that encode this CDR3 too. The CDR3 here is CASSLTGANTEAFF. CDR3 coding DNA: TGTGCCAGCAGCTTAACAGGGGCGAACACTGAAGCTTTCTTT. The V gene is TRBV7-3, the J gene TRBJ1-1; a weak D match, TRBD1 (5 bases). Germline loops: CDR1 SGHTA, CDR2 FQGTGA. Trimming shortened V by 0 bases and J by 1 base, and 6 bases separated the two germline ends. This CDR3 contains 14 residues.

The V and J genes are TRBV19 and TRBJ2-1; 8 bases line up with TRBD1. CDR1 is LNHDA and CDR2 is SQIVND in the germline V gene (reference sequence). CDR3 length equals 15 residues. With 6 bases clipped from V and 7 bases from J, the junction kept 11 bases outside the gene matches. CDR3 sequence reads: CASRRDRSTSNEQFF. The CDR3 region has the DNA TGTGCCAGTAGAAGGGACAGGTCAACTTCAAATGAGCAGTTCTTC.

The rearrangement joins TRBV30 to TRBJ2-7, with D hard to call. CDR1 is GTSNPN and CDR2 is SVGIG in the germline V gene (reference sequence). The V and J ends lost 3 bases and 6 bases respectively, with 24 bases between them. This CDR3 contains 16 residues. The DNA for the CDR3 is TGTGCCTGGAGCAAAACGAGGCTAGGCAGTACCCTCGAGCAGTACTTC. The encoded protein is CAWSKTRLGSTLEQYF.

Here the CDR3 reads CASSLGSYEQFF. As DNA, the CDR3 is TGTGCCAGCAGTTTAGGAAGCTATGAGCAGTTCTTC. The J gene is TRBJ2-1, the V gene TRBV12-3 or TRBV12-4; D unresolved. The length of the CDR3 is 12 residues. V lost 1 base and J 8 bases, leaving 6 bases between the germline ends.